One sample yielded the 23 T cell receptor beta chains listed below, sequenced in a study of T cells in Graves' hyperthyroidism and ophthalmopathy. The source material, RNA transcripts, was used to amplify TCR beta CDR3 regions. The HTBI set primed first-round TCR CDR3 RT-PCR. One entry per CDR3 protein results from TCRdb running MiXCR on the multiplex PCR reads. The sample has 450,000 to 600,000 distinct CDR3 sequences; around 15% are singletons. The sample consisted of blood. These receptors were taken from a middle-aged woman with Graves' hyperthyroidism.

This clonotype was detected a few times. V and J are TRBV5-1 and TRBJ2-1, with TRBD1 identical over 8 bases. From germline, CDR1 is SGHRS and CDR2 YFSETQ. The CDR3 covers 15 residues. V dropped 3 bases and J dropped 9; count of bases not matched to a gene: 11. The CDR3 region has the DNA TGCGCCAGCAGCTCTACCAGGGGGCAAGATCGTGAGCAGTTCTTC. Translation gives CASSSTRGQDREQFF.

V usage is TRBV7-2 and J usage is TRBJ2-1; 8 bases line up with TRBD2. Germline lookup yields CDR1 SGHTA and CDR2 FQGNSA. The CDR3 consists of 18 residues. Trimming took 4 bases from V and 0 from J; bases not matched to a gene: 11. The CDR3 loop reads CASSSTRPGLGSYNEQFF. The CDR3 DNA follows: TGTGCCAGCAGCTCTACCAGACCGGGACTAGGCTCCTACAATGAGCAGTTCTTC.

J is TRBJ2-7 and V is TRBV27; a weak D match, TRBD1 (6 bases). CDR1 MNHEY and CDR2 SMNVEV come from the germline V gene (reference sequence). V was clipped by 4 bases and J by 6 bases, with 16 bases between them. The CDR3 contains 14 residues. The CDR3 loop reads CASSSDRRPSEQYF. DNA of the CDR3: TGTGCCAGCAGTTCAGACAGGCGCCCCTCCGAGCAGTACTTC.

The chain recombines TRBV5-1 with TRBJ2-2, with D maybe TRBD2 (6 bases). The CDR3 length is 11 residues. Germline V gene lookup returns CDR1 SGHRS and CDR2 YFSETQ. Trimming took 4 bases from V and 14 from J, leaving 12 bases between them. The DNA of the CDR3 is TGCGCCAGCAGCCTGGCCGGGACTCTGTTTTTT. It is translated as CASSLAGTLFF. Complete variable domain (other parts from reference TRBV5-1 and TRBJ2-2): KAGVTQTPRYLIKTRGQQVTLSCSPISGHRSVSWYQQTPGQGLQFLFEYFSETQRNKGNFPGRFSGRQFSNSRSEMNVSTLELGDSALYLCASSLAGTLFFGEGSRLTVL.

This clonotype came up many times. CDR3 in DNA: TGCGCCAGCAGCTTGGACAGTGCCTACGAGCAGTACTTC. It yields the protein CASSLDSAYEQYF. The chain joins TRBV5-1 to TRBJ2-7; D gene uncertain. CDR1 and CDR2 from the germline V gene are SGHRS and YFSETQ. V shed 0 bases and J shed 2 bases, with 6 bases lying between them. The CDR3 contains 13 residues.

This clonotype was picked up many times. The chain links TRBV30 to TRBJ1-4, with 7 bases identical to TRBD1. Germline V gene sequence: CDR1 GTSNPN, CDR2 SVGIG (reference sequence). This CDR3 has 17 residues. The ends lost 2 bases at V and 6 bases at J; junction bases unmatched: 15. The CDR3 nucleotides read TGTGCCTGGAGTATCCGACAGGGTTGGAGGTTATATGAAAAACTGTTTTTT. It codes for CAWSIRQGWRLYEKLFF.

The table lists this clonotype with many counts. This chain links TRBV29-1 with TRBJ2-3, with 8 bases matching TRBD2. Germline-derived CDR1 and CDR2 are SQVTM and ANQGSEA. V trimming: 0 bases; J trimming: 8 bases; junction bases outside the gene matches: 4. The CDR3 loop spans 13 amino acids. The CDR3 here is CSVEEAGGGTQYF. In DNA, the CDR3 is TGCAGCGTTGAAGAGGCGGGAGGCGGTACGCAGTATTTT.

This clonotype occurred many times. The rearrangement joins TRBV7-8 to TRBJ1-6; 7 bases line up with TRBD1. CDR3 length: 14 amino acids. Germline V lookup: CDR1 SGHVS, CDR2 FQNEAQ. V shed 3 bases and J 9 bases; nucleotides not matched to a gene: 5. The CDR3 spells CASSLTGLGSPLHF. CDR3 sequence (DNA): TGTGCCAGCAGCTTGACAGGGCTGGGTTCACCCCTCCACTTT. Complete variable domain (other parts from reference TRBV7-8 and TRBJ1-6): GAGVSQSPRYKVAKRGQDVALRCDPISGHVSLFWYQQALGQGPEFLTYFQNEAQLDKSGLPSDRFFAERPEGSVSTLKIQRTQQEDSAVYLCASSLTGLGSPLHFGNGTRLTVT.

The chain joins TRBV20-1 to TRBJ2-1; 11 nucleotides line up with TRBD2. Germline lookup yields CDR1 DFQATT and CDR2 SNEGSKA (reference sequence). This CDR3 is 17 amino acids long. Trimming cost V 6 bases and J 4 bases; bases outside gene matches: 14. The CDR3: CSAQTLQGLAEYNEQFF. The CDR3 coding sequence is TGCAGTGCGCAGACTCTACAGGGACTAGCGGAATACAATGAGCAGTTCTTC.

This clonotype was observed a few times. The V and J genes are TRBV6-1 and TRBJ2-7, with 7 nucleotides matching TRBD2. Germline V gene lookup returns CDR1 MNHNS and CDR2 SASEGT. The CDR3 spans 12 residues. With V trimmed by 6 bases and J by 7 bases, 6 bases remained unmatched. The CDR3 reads CASSLLREEQYF. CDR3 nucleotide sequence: TGTGCCAGCAGCCTCTTGCGGGAGGAGCAGTACTTC.

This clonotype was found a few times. This CDR3 is CAGQGNTGELFF. As DNA, the CDR3 is TGTGCGGGACAGGGTAACACCGGGGAGCTGTTTTTT. V usage is TRBV28 and J usage is TRBJ2-2; 9 nucleotides match TRBD1. The V gene's germline CDR1 is MDHEN and CDR2 SYDVKM. The CDR3 runs 12 residues.

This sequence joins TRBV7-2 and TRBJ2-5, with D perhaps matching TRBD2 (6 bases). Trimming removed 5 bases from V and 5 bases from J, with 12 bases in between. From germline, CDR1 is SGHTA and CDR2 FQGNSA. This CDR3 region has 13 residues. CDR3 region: CASSETRVETQYF. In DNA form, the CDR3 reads TGTGCCAGCAGCGAGACTAGGGTTGAGACCCAGTACTTC. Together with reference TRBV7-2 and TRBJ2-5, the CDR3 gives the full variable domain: GAGVSQSPSNKVTEKGKDVELRCDPISGHTALYWYRQSLGQGLEFLIYFQGNSAPDKSGLPSDRFSAERTGGSVSTLTIQRTQQEDSAVYLCASSETRVETQYFGPGTRLLVL.

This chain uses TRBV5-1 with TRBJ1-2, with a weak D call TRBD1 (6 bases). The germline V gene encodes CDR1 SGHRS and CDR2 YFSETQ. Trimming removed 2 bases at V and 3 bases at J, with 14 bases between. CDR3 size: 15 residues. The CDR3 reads CASSLTGPPDYGYTF. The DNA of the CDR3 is TGCGCCAGCAGCTTAACAGGGCCCCCTGACTATGGCTACACCTTC. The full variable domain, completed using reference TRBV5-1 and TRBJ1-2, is KAGVTQTPRYLIKTRGQQVTLSCSPISGHRSVSWYQQTPGQGLQFLFEYFSETQRNKGNFPGRFSGRQFSNSRSEMNVSTLELGDSALYLCASSLTGPPDYGYTFGSGTRLTVV.

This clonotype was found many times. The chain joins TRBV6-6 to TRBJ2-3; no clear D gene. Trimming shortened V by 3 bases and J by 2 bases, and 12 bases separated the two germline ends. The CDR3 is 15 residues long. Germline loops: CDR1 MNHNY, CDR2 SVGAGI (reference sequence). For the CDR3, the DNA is TGTGCCAGCAGTTATCTGGGCCTTTCCACAGATACGCAGTATTTT. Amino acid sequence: CASSYLGLSTDTQYF.

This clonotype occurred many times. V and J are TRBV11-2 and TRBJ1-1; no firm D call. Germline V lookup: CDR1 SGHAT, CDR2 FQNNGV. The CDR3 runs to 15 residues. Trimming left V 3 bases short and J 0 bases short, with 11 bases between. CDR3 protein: CASSFGSRLNTEAFF. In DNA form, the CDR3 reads TGTGCCAGCAGCTTCGGGTCCCGACTGAACACTGAAGCTTTCTTT.

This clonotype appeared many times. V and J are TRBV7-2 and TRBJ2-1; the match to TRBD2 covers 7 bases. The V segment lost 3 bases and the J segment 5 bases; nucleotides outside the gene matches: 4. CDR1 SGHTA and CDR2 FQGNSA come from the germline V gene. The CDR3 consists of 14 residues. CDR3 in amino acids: CASSFVGLNNEQFF. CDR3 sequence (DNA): TGTGCCAGCAGCTTCGTGGGACTAAACAATGAGCAGTTCTTC.

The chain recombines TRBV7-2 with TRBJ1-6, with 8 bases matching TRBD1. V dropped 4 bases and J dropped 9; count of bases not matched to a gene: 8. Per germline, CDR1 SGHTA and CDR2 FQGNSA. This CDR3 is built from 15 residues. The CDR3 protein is CASSSGQGVGSPLHF. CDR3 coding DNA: TGTGCCAGCAGCTCCGGACAGGGCGTCGGTTCACCCCTCCACTTT.

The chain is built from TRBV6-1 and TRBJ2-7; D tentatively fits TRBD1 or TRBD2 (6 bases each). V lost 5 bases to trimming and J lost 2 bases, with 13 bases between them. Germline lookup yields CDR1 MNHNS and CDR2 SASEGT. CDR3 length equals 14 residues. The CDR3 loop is CASSLDGGPYEQYF. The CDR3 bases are TGTGCCAGCAGTCTGGATGGGGGGCCCTACGAGCAGTACTTC.

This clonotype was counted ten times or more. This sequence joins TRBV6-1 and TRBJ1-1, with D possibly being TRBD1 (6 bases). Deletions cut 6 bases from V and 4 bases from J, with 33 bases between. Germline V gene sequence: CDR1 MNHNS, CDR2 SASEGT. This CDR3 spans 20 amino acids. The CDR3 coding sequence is TGTGCCAGCAGGTCTTCTAATTTAATGGCAGGGGTAGGGCGTCGCACTGAAGCTTTCTTT. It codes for CASRSSNLMAGVGRRTEAFF.

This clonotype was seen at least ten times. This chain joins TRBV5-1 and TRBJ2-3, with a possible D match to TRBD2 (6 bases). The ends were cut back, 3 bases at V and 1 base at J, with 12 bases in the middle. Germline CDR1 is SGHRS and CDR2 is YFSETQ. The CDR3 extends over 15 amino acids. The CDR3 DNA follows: TGCGCCAGCAGCTCAGATGGGACTCGCACAGATACGCAGTATTTT. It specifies CASSSDGTRTDTQYF.

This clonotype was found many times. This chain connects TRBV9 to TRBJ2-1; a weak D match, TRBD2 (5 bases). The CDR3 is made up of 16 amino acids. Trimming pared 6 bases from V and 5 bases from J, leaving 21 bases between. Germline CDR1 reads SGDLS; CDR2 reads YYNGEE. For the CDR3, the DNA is TGTGCCAGCACCCCCACTAGGGAGAGTCTGGACAATGAGCAGTTCTTC. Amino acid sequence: CASTPTRESLDNEQFF. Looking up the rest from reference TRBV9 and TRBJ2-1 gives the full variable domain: DSGVTQTPKHLITATGQRVTLRCSPRSGDLSVYWYQQSLDQGLQFLIQYYNGEERAKGNILERFSAQQFPDLHSELNLSSLELGDSALYFCASTPTRESLDNEQFFGPGTRLTVL.

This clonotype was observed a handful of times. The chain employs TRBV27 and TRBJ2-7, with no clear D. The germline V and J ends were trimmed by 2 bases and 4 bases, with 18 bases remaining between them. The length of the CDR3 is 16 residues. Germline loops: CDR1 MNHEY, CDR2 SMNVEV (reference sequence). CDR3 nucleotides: TGTGCCAGCAGTTTACGGGCCACCAATTCGATTTACGAGCAGTACTTC. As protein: CASSLRATNSIYEQYF.

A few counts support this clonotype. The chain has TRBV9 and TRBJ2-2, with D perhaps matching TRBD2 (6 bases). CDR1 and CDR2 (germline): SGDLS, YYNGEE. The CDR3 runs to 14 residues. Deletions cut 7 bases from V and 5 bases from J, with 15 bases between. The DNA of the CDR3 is TGTGCCAGCGCGGAGGGACTTACAACCGGGGAGCTGTTTTTT. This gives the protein CASAEGLTTGELFF.